This entry lists 27 T cell receptor beta chains sequenced from one sample in a study of blood T cell repertoires in COVID-19. Assay used: immunoSEQ multiplex PCR; TCRdb lists only in-frame clones, some missing. The data show 150,000 to 200,000 clones, with around nine tenths seen just once and roughly 2.5% held by the top ten. The sequencing input was peripheral blood. These receptors were collected from a man in his forties with active or convalescent COVID-19.

The chain links TRBV25-1 to TRBJ1-2; 7 positions agree with TRBD1. V was clipped by 5 bases and J by 4 bases; unmatched bases: 4. The germline gives CDR1 MGHDK, CDR2 SYGVNS. This CDR3 has 13 amino acids. CDR3 DNA: TGTGCCAGCAGTACAGGGGACCTCTATGGCTACACCTTC. Translation gives CASSTGDLYGYTF.

The genes are TRBV7-2 and TRBJ1-4; TRBD1 might be the D (6 bases). The CDR3 totals 15 residues. CDR1 and CDR2 (germline): SGHTA, FQGNSA. V shed 4 bases and J shed 5 bases, with 14 bases lying between them. The CDR3 loop is CASSYPRGLNEKLFF. The CDR3 DNA is TGTGCCAGCAGCTACCCCAGGGGTTTAAATGAAAAACTGTTTTTT.

The V and J genes are TRBV7-2 and TRBJ1-4; D call uncertain. This CDR3 comprises 16 residues. The germline gives CDR1 SGHTA, CDR2 FQGNSA. Trimming removed 6 bases at V and 6 bases at J, with 20 bases between. CDR3 bases: TGTGCCAGCAGTCCAACCAACCCAGGAACGGATGAAAAACTGTTTTTT. Amino acid sequence: CASSPTNPGTDEKLFF. Supplemented by reference TRBV7-2 and TRBJ1-4, the full variable domain reads GAGVSQSPSNKVTEKGKDVELRCDPISGHTALYWYRQSLGQGLEFLIYFQGNSAPDKSGLPSDRFSAERTGGSVSTLTIQRTQQEDSAVYLCASSPTNPGTDEKLFFGSGTQLSVL.

The chain links TRBV27 to TRBJ1-1, with TRBD1 matching 10 bases. Trimming cost V 5 bases and J 0 bases; bases outside gene matches: 9. The CDR3 sequence is 17 residues long. Germline lookup yields CDR1 MNHEY and CDR2 SMNVEV (reference sequence). The CDR3 reads CASSPDRGQLVNTEAFF. CDR3 nucleotides: TGTGCCAGCAGTCCCGACAGGGGGCAACTGGTGAACACTGAAGCTTTCTTT.

This chain connects TRBV3-1 (or the pseudogene TRBV3-2) to TRBJ1-4; 7 bases fit TRBD1. CDR3 size: 16 residues. Germline V CDR1 and CDR2: LGHDT, YNNKEL (reference sequence). Trimming at V came to 1 base and at J to 4 bases, leaving 6 bases not matched to a gene. CDR3 coding DNA: TGTGCCAGCAGCCAAGGCGGGACAGCCTTTAATGAAAAACTGTTTTTT. Translating it yields CASSQGGTAFNEKLFF.

This rearrangement joins TRBV5-1 to TRBJ1-1, with 7 bases matching TRBD1. V shed 3 bases, J shed 2 bases, and the junction held 7 bases outside the gene matches. The CDR3 loop spans 15 amino acids. The germline gives CDR1 SGHRS, CDR2 YFSETQ. The CDR3 sequence is CASSSQGGPNTEAFF. Here the CDR3 DNA reads TGCGCCAGCAGCTCCCAGGGGGGACCAAACACTGAAGCTTTCTTT.

The chain combines TRBV6-5 with TRBJ2-7; 11 positions match TRBD2. The CDR3 runs to 15 residues. From germline, CDR1 is MNHEY and CDR2 SVGAGI. V lost 3 bases, J lost 4 bases, and 5 bases stayed unmatched. CDR3 loop: CASSYSGGASYEQYF. CDR3 DNA sequence: TGTGCCAGCAGTTATAGCGGGGGGGCCTCTTACGAGCAGTACTTC.

The chain joins TRBV21-1 to TRBJ1-5. TRBV21-1 is labeled a pseudogene. The CDR3 consists of 14 residues. The CDR3 loop reads CASSRAQGGQPQHF. In DNA, the CDR3 is TGTGCCAGCAGCAGGGCGCAGGGAGGGCAGCCCCAGCATTTT.

The V and J genes are TRBV4-1 and TRBJ1-2; D is ambiguous. V lost 0 bases, J lost 4 bases, and 12 bases lay in between. CDR1 is MGHRA, CDR2 YSYEKL, per germline. There are 15 residues in the CDR3. This CDR3 is CASSQEEKVVYGYTF. The CDR3 DNA is TGCGCCAGCAGCCAAGAAGAGAAAGTAGTCTATGGCTACACCTTC.

The chain is built from TRBV6-6 and TRBJ2-7; 7 nucleotides line up with TRBD2. J was trimmed by 0 bases and V by 6 bases; bases with no gene match: 8. Germline V gene lookup returns CDR1 MNHNY and CDR2 SVGAGI (reference sequence). The CDR3 consists of 15 residues. The CDR3 is CASSTSGAYSYEQYF. The CDR3 nucleotides are TGTGCCAGCAGCACCAGCGGGGCTTACTCCTACGAGCAGTACTTC.

This clone has just a few counts. V gene TRBV3-1 (or the pseudogene TRBV3-2) combines with J gene TRBJ2-2, with 8 positions matching TRBD2. V trimming: 4 bases; J trimming: 0 bases; junction bases outside the gene matches: 4. The germline V gene has CDR1 LGHDT and CDR2 YNNKEL (reference sequence). The CDR3 covers 16 residues. The CDR3 nucleotides read TGTGCCAGCAGCCCTGCGGGGGGCGCGAACACCGGGGAGCTGTTTTTT. It encodes CASSPAGGANTGELFF.

The CDR3 protein is CASSPMGTGGNEQFF. CDR3 coding DNA: TGTGCCAGCAGCCCAATGGGGACAGGGGGAAATGAGCAGTTCTTC. The gene calls are TRBV7-3 and TRBJ2-1; TRBD1 agrees at 11 bases. This CDR3 region has 15 residues. Germline V gene data show CDR1 as SGHTA and CDR2 as FQGTGA. J gave up 7 bases and V 5 bases, and 7 bases lay outside the gene matches.

The chain couples TRBV7-3 to TRBJ2-5, with 7 bases identical to TRBD1. CDR1 is SGHTA and CDR2 is FQGTGA in the germline V gene. CDR3 length equals 16 residues. Unmatched junction bases numbered 23, after V lost 5 bases and J lost 14 bases. DNA of the CDR3: TGTGCCAGCAGCCCCTATCCCCCCGCGACAGGGCAAAATACATACTTC. Its translation is CASSPYPPATGQNTYF.

Regarding this clone: The same CDR3 is also encoded by other DNA sequences in this sample. The chain joins TRBV6-2 or TRBV6-3 to TRBJ2-3; D is unclear. From germline, CDR1 is MNHEY and CDR2 SVGEGT. CDR3 size: 12 residues. The V end lost 4 bases, the J end lost 2 bases, and 4 bases lay between the germline ends. The CDR3 protein is CASSLYTDTQYF. CDR3 DNA: TGTGCCAGCAGTTTATACACAGATACGCAGTATTTT.

This clone was counted a few times. In nucleotides, the CDR3 is TGTGCCAGTAGTATAGGTTTCCGGGGAGAAGTCCGCGGGGAAAAACTGTTTTTT. Its protein is CASSIGFRGEVRGEKLFF. The chain is built from TRBV19 and TRBJ1-4; D is uncertain. V gave up 1 base and J gave up 8 bases, with 23 bases separating them. This CDR3 region has 18 residues. Germline V gives CDR1 LNHDA, CDR2 SQIVND (reference sequence).

This sequence joins TRBV7-2 and TRBJ2-7, with 15 bases lining up with TRBD2. Unmatched junction bases numbered 5, after V lost 5 bases and J lost 6 bases. Germline-derived CDR1 and CDR2 are SGHTA and FQGNSA. The CDR3 is 15 residues long. The CDR3 DNA follows: TGTGCCAGCAGCCCTTGGACTAGCGGGGGGGGCGAGCAGTACTTC. This sequence encodes CASSPWTSGGGEQYF. The full variable domain, in which reference TRBV7-2 and TRBJ2-7 provide the parts outside the CDR3, is GAGVSQSPSNKVTEKGKDVELRCDPISGHTALYWYRQSLGQGLEFLIYFQGNSAPDKSGLPSDRFSAERTGGSVSTLTIQRTQQEDSAVYLCASSPWTSGGGEQYFGPGTRLTVT.

This clone was counted a few times. V usage is TRBV4-1 and J usage is TRBJ2-1; 9 bases align to TRBD2. The V and J ends lost 4 bases and 6 bases, in that order; junction bases with no gene match: 19. CDR1 is MGHRA and CDR2 is YSYEKL in the germline V gene. The CDR3 consists of 19 residues. The CDR3 protein is CASSPRQMKTGTSSNEQFF. The CDR3 DNA sequence: TGCGCCAGCAGCCCACGACAAATGAAGACCGGGACTAGCTCCAATGAGCAGTTCTTC.

The rearrangement links TRBV7-3 to TRBJ1-1; 11 bases match TRBD1. The trim removed 5 bases at V and 4 bases at J, leaving 6 bases unmatched. Germline V lookup: CDR1 SGHTA, CDR2 FQGTGA. The CDR3 is 15 amino acids. The CDR3 is CASSPSGTGGTEAFF. The DNA of the CDR3 is TGTGCCAGCAGCCCCTCCGGGACAGGGGGCACTGAAGCTTTCTTT.

This clone has just a few counts. V and J are TRBV7-8 and TRBJ1-5, with 9 bases matching TRBD1. CDR1 and CDR2 (germline): SGHVS, FQNEAQ. The CDR3 is 14 amino acids. V dropped 3 bases and J dropped 7; count of bases not matched to a gene: 4. CDR3 bases: TGTGCCAGCAGCTTGGGACAGGGAGGCCAGCCCCAGCATTTT. Its protein is CASSLGQGGQPQHF. The full variable domain, rest sourced from reference TRBV7-8 and TRBJ1-5, is GAGVSQSPRYKVAKRGQDVALRCDPISGHVSLFWYQQALGQGPEFLTYFQNEAQLDKSGLPSDRFFAERPEGSVSTLKIQRTQQEDSAVYLCASSLGQGGQPQHFGDGTRLSIL.

The rearrangement joins TRBV15 to TRBJ1-1; D gene uncertain. Germline values: CDR1 LNHNV, CDR2 YYDKDF (reference sequence). V was cut by 2 bases and J by 1 base, with 8 bases left in between. There are 14 residues in the CDR3. The CDR3 DNA is TGTGCCACCAGCAGAAATAGAGCGAACACTGAAGCTTTCTTT. This encodes CATSRNRANTEAFF.

This sequence joins TRBV28 and TRBJ1-2; D ambiguous. The CDR3 has 15 residues. Germline CDR1 reads MDHEN; CDR2 reads SYDVKM. The V end was cut by 3 bases, the J end by 5 bases, with 16 bases between. CDR3 nucleotide sequence: TGTGCCAGCAGTTTCCTCACAACCGATTCATATGGCTACACCTTC. It specifies CASSFLTTDSYGYTF.

V and J are TRBV19 and TRBJ2-7; the match to TRBD1 covers 9 bases. The CDR3 is made up of 14 amino acids. Germline V gives CDR1 LNHDA, CDR2 SQIVND (reference sequence). V shed 5 bases and J 3 bases; nucleotides not matched to a gene: 5. The CDR3 sequence: CASSPGTGLYEQYF. DNA of the CDR3: TGTGCCAGTAGTCCCGGGACAGGGCTCTACGAGCAGTACTTC.

The chain couples TRBV9 to TRBJ2-5; D may be TRBD1 (6 bases). Germline V gene lookup returns CDR1 SGDLS and CDR2 YYNGEE. V was shortened by 3 bases and J by 1 base, with 7 bases between the two germline ends. The CDR3 is 13 residues long. The CDR3 coding sequence is TGTGCCAGCAGCGCGGACAGCCAAGAGACCCAGTACTTC. This encodes CASSADSQETQYF.

This clone appeared many times. V is TRBV11-3 and J is TRBJ2-7; a weak D match, TRBD1 (6 bases). Germline assignment: CDR1 SGHNT and CDR2 YENEEA. V lost 0 bases, J lost 7 bases, and 22 bases lay in between. This CDR3 spans 17 amino acids. CDR3 nucleotides: TGTGCCAGCAGCTTAGATCCTAGGGGGACGGCGTGGGAGGAGCAGTACTTC. Its protein product is CASSLDPRGTAWEEQYF.

The rearrangement links TRBV6-5 to TRBJ1-5; no firm D call. CDR1 is MNHEY and CDR2 is SVGAGI in the germline V gene. The CDR3 extends over 13 amino acids. The V gene lost 4 bases and the J gene lost 1 base, with 5 bases spanning the gap. The CDR3 sequence is CASSSLSNQPQHF. CDR3 DNA sequence: TGTGCCAGCAGTTCCCTGAGCAATCAGCCCCAGCATTTT.

The J gene is TRBJ1-6, the V gene TRBV7-2; 7 bases fit TRBD1. The junction had 10 bases not matched to a gene; V was cut back by 5 bases and J by 9 bases. Germline V CDR1 and CDR2: SGHTA, FQGNSA. This CDR3 has 15 amino acids. In DNA form, the CDR3 reads TGTGCCAGCAGCCTGAAGGGACAGACACCTTCACCCCTCCACTTT. This codes for CASSLKGQTPSPLHF.

The CDR3 DNA reads as TGTGCCACGCGCCTGGGCCCGAACACCGGGGAGCTGTTTTTT. Amino acid sequence: CATRLGPNTGELFF. J is TRBJ2-2 and V is TRBV19; no firm D call. V shed 10 bases and J shed 0 bases, with 12 bases lying between them. CDR1 is LNHDA, CDR2 SQIVND, per germline (reference sequence). The CDR3 runs 14 residues.